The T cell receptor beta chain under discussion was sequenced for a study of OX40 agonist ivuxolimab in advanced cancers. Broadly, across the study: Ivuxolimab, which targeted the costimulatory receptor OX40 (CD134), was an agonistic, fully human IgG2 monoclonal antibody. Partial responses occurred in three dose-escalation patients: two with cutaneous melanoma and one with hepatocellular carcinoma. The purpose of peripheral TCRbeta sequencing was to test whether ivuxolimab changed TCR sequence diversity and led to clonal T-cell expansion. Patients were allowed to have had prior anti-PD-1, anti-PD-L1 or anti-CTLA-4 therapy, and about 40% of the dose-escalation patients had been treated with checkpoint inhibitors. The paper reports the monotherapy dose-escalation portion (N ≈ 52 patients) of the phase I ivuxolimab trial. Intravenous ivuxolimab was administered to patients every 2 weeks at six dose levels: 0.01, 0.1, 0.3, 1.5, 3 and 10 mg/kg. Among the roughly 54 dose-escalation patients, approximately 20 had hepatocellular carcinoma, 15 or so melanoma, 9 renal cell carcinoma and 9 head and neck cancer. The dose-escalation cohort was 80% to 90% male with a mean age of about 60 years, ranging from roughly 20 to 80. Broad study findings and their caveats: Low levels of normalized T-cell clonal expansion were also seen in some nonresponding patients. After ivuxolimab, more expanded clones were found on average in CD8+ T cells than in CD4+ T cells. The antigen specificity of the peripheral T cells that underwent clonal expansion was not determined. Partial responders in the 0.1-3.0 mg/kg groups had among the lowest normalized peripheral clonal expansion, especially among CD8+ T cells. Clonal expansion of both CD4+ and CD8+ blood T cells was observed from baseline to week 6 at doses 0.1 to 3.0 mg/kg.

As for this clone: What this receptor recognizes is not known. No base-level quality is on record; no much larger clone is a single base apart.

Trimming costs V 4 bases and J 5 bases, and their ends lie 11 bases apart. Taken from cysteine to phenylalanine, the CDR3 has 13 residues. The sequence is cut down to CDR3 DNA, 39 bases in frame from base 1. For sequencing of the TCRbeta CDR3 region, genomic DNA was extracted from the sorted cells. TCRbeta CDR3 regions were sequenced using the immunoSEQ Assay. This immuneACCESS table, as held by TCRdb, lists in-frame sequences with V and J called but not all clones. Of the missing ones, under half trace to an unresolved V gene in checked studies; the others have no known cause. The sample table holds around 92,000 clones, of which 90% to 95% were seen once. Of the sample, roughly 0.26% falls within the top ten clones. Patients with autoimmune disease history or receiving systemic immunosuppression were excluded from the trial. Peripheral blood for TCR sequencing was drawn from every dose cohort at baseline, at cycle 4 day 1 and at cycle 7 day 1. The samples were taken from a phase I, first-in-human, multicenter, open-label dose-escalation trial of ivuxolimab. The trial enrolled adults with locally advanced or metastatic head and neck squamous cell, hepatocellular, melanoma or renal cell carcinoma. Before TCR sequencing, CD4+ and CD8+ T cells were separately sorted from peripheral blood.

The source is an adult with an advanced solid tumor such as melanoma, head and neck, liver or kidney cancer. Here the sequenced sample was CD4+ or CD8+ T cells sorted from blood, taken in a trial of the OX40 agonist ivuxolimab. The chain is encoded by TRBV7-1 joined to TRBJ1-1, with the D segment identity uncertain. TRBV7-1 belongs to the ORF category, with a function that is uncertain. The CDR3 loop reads CASSLILQTEAFF. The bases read TGTGCCAGCAGCTTAATTTTACAGACTGAAGCTTTCTTT.